The rows below give T cell receptor beta chains drawn from one sample of a study of blood T cell repertoires in COVID-19. Generated by immunoSEQ multiplex PCR, the TCRdb table keeps only in-frame clones and is missing some. The table lists around 25,000 clones, around 67% of them singletons, with 20% in the top ten. Sample: peripheral blood. These receptors originate from a human donor in a cohort sampled during active or convalescent COVID-19. The CDR3 runs from the conserved cysteine through the conserved F or W. The order of the fields is clone size, V gene, J gene, D gene, CDR3 DNA, CDR3 protein. A D gene is named only where the DNA matches it firmly. The size entry is marked missing in some rows and otherwise reads once, few, many or a size class.

-	TRBV28	TRBJ1-2	-	TGTGCCAGCAGTTTGGGGGCCCCATCTCGGGGCTATGGCTACACCTTC	CASSLGAPSRGYGYTF
-	TRBV5-6	TRBJ1-6	-	TGTGCCAGCAGCTTGCGTGAGGCTTATAATTCACCCCTCCACTTT	CASSLREAYNSPLHF
few	TRBV5-1	TRBJ1-3	-	TGCGCCAGCACCCGGGGTGTTGGAAACACCATATATTTT	CASTRGVGNTIYF
-	TRBV27	TRBJ2-5	TRBD1	TGTGCCACCAGTGGACAGGGTCCACCAGAGACCCAGTACTTC	CATSGQGPPETQYF
-	TRBV28	TRBJ1-1	TRBD1	TGTGCCAGCCGGGATGACAGGGGCACTGAAGCTTTCTTT	CASRDDRGTEAFF
-	TRBV6-6	TRBJ2-7	TRBD1	TGTGCCAGCACCCCGGTAGGACAGGGCACATACGAGCAGTACTTC	CASTPVGQGTYEQYF
-	TRBV3-1/TRBV3-2	TRBJ2-5	-	TGTGCCAGCAGCCGATTCTACCACCGGGGGACCCAGTACTTC	CASSRFYHRGTQYF
-	TRBV7-2	TRBJ2-1	-	TGTGCCAGCAGCTTAGCGCGACAACGGACATACAATGAGCAGTTCTTC	CASSLARQRTYNEQFF
-	TRBV5-1	TRBJ1-4	-	TGCGCCAGCAGCCCAGGACAAAACAGGGAATTTTCGGAAAAACTGTTTTTT	CASSPGQNREFSEKLFF
-	TRBV4-3	TRBJ2-1	TRBD1	TGCGCCAGAAATGAGGACAGGGTGGTAGAGCAGTTCTTC	CARNEDRVVEQFF
few	TRBV5-1	TRBJ2-4	TRBD2	TGCGCCAGCAGCAGTAATAGCGGGTTAAACATTCAGTACTTC	CASSSNSGLNIQYF
-	TRBV11-2	TRBJ2-5	-	TGTGCCAGCAGCTATCGAGAGACCCAGTACTTC	CASSYRETQYF
-	TRBV5-1	TRBJ1-1	TRBD1	TGCGCCAGCAGCATCTCCGGGACAGTGAACACTGAAGCTTTCTTT	CASSISGTVNTEAFF
many	TRBV7-7	TRBJ2-5	TRBD2	TGTGCCAGCAGCGCAACTAGCGGGGGGGCCATCGAGACCCAGTACTTC	CASSATSGGAIETQYF
-	TRBV5-1	TRBJ1-2	TRBD1	TGCGCCAGCAGCCCTGGGACAGCCTCTAACTATGGCTACACCTTC	CASSPGTASNYGYTF
once	TRBV6-2/TRBV6-3	TRBJ2-2	TRBD1	TGTGCCAGCAGCCCCCCGGGACAGGGGGCATCGGGGGAGCTGTTTTTT	CASSPPGQGASGELFF
-	TRBV6-6	TRBJ1-4	-	TGTGCCAGCAGTTACTTCCCTCAGGGGGAAAAACTGTTTTTT	CASSYFPQGEKLFF
-	TRBV7-8	TRBJ1-3	-	TGTGCCAGCAGCTCAACAAGAAACCCCTCTGGAAACACCATATATTTT	CASSSTRNPSGNTIYF
-	TRBV2	TRBJ1-3	-	TGTGCCAGCAGTGAAGACTTCTCCGGAAACACCATATATTTT	CASSEDFSGNTIYF
-	TRBV25-1	TRBJ1-6	-	TGTGCCAGCAGTGAACCGGTGAGCAATTCACCCCTCCACTTT	CASSEPVSNSPLHF
-	TRBV15	TRBJ1-6	TRBD1	TGTGCCACCAGCAGATCAGGGGGCGGTTCACCCCTCCACTTT	CATSRSGGGSPLHF
-	TRBV5-1	TRBJ1-1	TRBD1	TGCGCCAGCAGCCCGGGACAGGGGGCGGAAACTGAAGCTTTCTTT	CASSPGQGAETEAFF
-	TRBV7-9	TRBJ2-5	TRBD2	TGTGCCAGCAGCTTAGATTGGACTAGCGGGAGGGCCCAAGAGACCCAGTACTTC	CASSLDWTSGRAQETQYF
-	TRBV7-2	TRBJ1-1	-	TGTGCCAGCAGCTTAGTCTTGGGGGGCACTGAAGCTTTCTTT	CASSLVLGGTEAFF
-	TRBV18	TRBJ1-3	TRBD1	TGTGCCAGCTCACCACAAAATCCCACAGGGGGCTCTGGAAACACCATATATTTT	CASSPQNPTGGSGNTIYF
few	TRBV18	TRBJ2-7	TRBD2	TGTGCCAGCTCACCGCGGGACTACTCCTACGAGCAGTACTTC	CASSPRDYSYEQYF
-	TRBV19	TRBJ1-1	-	TGTGCCAGTTCTATGACAGGGAACACTGAAGCTTTCTTT	CASSMTGNTEAFF
-	TRBV7-9	TRBJ2-7	-	TGTGCCAGCAGCTTTCGGACGGACAGTACCTACGAGCAGTACTTC	CASSFRTDSTYEQYF